This is a list of T cell receptor beta chains from one sample in a study of shared clonotypes between healthy human individuals. Repertoires were generated with immunoSEQ multiplex PCR, while TCRdb's copy carries only in-frame clones and drops some. The table shows a few million clones, with around 95% occurring only once. Sequences were obtained from naive CD8+ T cells from PBMCs. All receptors come from a young man in good health. Some clones in this sample may be carry-over from other donors' samples. Both conserved end residues are part of each CDR3. D genes are given only for firm matches. Not every row has a clone size; where given, it reads once, few, many or a size class.

>TRBJ2-2|NA|TRBV10-2|NA
CASQGTAVNTGELFF
TGCGCCAGCCAGGGGACCGCCGTAAACACCGGGGAGCTGTTTTTT
>TRBJ2-1|NA|TRBV5-1|NA
CASSSTPSDQQFF
TGCGCCAGCAGCTCCACGCCTAGCGACCAGCAGTTCTTC
>TRBJ1-1|NA|TRBV9|TRBD1
CASSARGTVDTEAFF
TGTGCCAGCAGCGCTCGGGGGACAGTTGACACTGAGGCTTTCTTT
>TRBJ2-7|NA|TRBV5-6|TRBD2
CASSSWTSGRSHEQYF
TGTGCCAGCAGCTCCTGGACTAGCGGGAGGTCGCACGAGCAGTACTTC
>TRBJ2-7|NA|TRBV11-2|NA
CASGEGLAYEQYF
TGTGCCAGCGGCGAAGGGCTAGCCTACGAGCAGTACTTC
>TRBJ1-2|NA|TRBV28|TRBD1
CASSSQGAKDGYTF
TGTGCCAGCAGTTCGCAGGGGGCCAAAGATGGCTACACCTTC
>TRBJ1-5|NA|TRBV7-9|NA
CASSLGDLQPQHF
TGTGCCAGCAGCTTAGGGGACCTTCAGCCCCAGCATTTT
>TRBJ2-2|NA|TRBV9|NA
CASRTGTTNTGELFF
TGTGCCAGCAGAACAGGGACAACGAACACCGGGGAGCTGTTTTTT
>TRBJ1-2|NA|TRBV9|NA
CASSVAESNYGYTF
TGTGCCAGCAGCGTGGCCGAGTCTAACTATGGCTACACCTTC
>TRBJ2-6|once|TRBV29-1|NA
CSVVGTSSGANVLTF
TGCAGCGTTGTCGGGACAAGCTCTGGGGCCAACGTCCTGACTTTC
>TRBJ2-1|once|TRBV7-8|NA
CASSFVVDNEQFF
TGTGCCAGCAGCTTCGTGGTGGACAATGAGCAGTTCTTC
>TRBJ1-2|once|TRBV5-1|NA
CASSLTGSRTYGYTF
TGCGCCAGCAGCTTGACCGGATCTCGAACATATGGCTACACCTTC
>TRBJ2-7|NA|TRBV14|TRBD1
CASRDRGQYEQYF
TGTGCCAGCAGGGACAGGGGGCAGTACGAGCAGTACTTC
>TRBJ2-7|NA|TRBV4-3|TRBD2
CASSQDLLAGVSYEQYF
TGCGCCAGCAGCCAAGATCTACTAGCGGGAGTGTCCTACGAGCAGTACTTC
>TRBJ2-7|once|TRBV11-2|NA
CASSLAWQSYEQYF
TGTGCCAGCAGCTTAGCATGGCAGTCCTACGAGCAGTACTTC
>TRBJ2-7|NA|TRBV2|NA
CASSADGTLSYEQYF
TGTGCCAGCAGTGCGGACGGAACTTTATCCTACGAGCAGTACTTC
>TRBJ2-5|NA|TRBV7-9|NA
CASSSLGETQYF
TGTGCCAGCAGCTCCCTCGGGGAGACCCAGTACTTC
>TRBJ1-2|NA|TRBV6-1|NA
CASSDVRAGYGYTF
TGTGCCAGCAGTGACGTCAGGGCAGGCTATGGCTACACCTTC
>TRBJ1-4|NA|TRBV5-1|TRBD1
CASSVGQGEKPPTNEKLFF
TGCGCCAGCAGCGTGGGACAGGGGGAGAAACCTCCAACTAATGAAAAACTGTTTTTT
>TRBJ1-1|NA|TRBV6-5|NA
CASRNGLRSDTEAFF
TGTGCCAGCAGAAATGGACTGCGATCGGACACTGAAGCTTTCTTT
>TRBJ2-7|NA|TRBV27|NA
CASSLGGRSEQYF
TGTGCCAGCAGTTTAGGGGGGCGGTCCGAGCAGTACTTC
>TRBJ2-7|once|TRBV28|NA
CASSPSWMTNEQYF
TGTGCCAGCAGTCCCTCCTGGATGACGAACGAGCAGTACTTC
>TRBJ2-7|NA|TRBV10-1|NA
CATSREYFYEQYF
TGCGCCACCAGCCGGGAGTATTTTTACGAGCAGTACTTC
>TRBJ2-4|NA|TRBV10-3|NA
CAAGTGPADIQYF
TGTGCCGCAGGCACCGGGCCCGCGGACATTCAGTACTTC
>TRBJ2-1|NA|TRBV12-5|NA
CASGLAYEQFF
TGTGCTAGTGGTTTGGCTTATGAGCAGTTCTTC
>TRBJ2-5|NA|TRBV15|TRBD1
CATSRGDRGLGETQYF
TGTGCCACCAGCAGGGGGGACAGGGGGCTCGGAGAGACCCAGTACTTC
>TRBJ2-6|NA|TRBV7-8|NA
CASSTGPLSGANVLTF
TGTGCCAGCAGCACAGGACCGCTCTCTGGGGCCAACGTCCTGACTTTC
>TRBJ2-1|NA|TRBV28|TRBD2
CASSLWGGRAVNEQFF
TGTGCCAGCAGTTTGTGGGGCGGGAGGGCCGTGAATGAGCAGTTCTTC
>TRBJ1-2|NA|TRBV6-1|NA
CASSEIPGAYGYTF
TGTGCCAGCAGTGAAATTCCCGGGGCCTATGGCTACACCTTC